The present T cell receptor (beta chain) was sequenced within a study of blood T cell repertoires in COVID-19. The protocol was immunoSEQ multiplex PCR, while the TCRdb copy is restricted to in-frame clones and leaves out a portion. The table shows over 150,000 clones, with about 88% occurring only once. Enrolled during active infection, Seattle patients were then followed longitudinally. The CDR3 spans 12 residues. The germline CDR1 and CDR2 sequences are MNHEY and SVGAGI. The V end was cut by 6 bases, the J end by 4 bases, with 7 bases between. Sequences were obtained from peripheral blood. The genes are TRBV6-5 and TRBJ2-1; D is possibly TRBD2 (5 bases). This receptor was identified in a man in his forties or fifties with COVID-19, enrolled during active disease. The CDR3: CASREEYNEQFF. In DNA, the CDR3 is TGTGCCAGCAGGGAGGAGTACAATGAGCAGTTCTTC.